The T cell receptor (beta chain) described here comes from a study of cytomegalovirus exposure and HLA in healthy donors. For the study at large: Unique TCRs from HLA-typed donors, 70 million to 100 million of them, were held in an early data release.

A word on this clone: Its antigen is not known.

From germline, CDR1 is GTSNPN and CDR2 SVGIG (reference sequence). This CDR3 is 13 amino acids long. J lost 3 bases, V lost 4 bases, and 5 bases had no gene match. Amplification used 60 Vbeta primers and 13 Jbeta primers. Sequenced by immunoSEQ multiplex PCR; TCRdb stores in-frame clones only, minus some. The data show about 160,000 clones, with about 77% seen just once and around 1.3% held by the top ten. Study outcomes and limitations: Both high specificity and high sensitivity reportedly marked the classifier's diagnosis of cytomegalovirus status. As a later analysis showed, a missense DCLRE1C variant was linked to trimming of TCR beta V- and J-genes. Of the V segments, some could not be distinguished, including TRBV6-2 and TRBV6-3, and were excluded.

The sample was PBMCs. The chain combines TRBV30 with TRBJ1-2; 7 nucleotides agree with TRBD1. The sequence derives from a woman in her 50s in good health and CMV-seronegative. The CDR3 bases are TGTGCCTGGAAGGAGGGGGCGCACTATGGCTACACCTTC. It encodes CAWKEGAHYGYTF.